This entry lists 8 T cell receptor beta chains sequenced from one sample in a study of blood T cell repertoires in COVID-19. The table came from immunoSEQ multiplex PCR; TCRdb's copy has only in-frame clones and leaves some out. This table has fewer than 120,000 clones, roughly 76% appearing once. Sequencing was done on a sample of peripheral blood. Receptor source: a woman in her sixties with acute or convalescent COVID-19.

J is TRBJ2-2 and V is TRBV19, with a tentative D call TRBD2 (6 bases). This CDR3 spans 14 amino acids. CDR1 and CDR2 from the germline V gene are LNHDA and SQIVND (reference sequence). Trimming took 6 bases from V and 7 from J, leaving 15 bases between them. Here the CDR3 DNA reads TGTGCCAGTAGACGGAGGGGAGGAGGCGGGGAGCTGTTTTTT. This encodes CASRRRGGGGELFF.

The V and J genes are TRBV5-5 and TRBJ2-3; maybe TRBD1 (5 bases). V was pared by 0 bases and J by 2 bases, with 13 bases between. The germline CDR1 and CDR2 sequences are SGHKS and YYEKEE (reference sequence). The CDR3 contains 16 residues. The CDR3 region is CASSLGLGANTDTQYF. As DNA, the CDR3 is TGTGCCAGCAGCTTGGGTTTAGGGGCGAACACAGATACGCAGTATTTT.

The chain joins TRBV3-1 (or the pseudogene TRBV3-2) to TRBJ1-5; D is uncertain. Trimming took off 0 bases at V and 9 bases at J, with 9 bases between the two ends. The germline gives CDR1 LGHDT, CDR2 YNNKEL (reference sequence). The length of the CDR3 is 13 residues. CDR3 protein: CASSQDYSRPQHF. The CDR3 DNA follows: TGTGCCAGCAGCCAAGATTACAGTCGGCCCCAGCATTTT.

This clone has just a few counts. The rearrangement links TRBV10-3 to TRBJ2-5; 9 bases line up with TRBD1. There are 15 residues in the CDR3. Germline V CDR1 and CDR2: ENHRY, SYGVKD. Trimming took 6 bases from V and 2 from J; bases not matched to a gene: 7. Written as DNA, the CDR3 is TGTGCCATCAGAGCCGGGACAGGGTTACAAGAGACCCAGTACTTC. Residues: CAIRAGTGLQETQYF.

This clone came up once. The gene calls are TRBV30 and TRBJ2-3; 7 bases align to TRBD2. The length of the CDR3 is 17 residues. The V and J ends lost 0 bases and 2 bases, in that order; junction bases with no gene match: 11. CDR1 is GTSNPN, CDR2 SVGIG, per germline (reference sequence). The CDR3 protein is CAWSVGRLAEYTDTQYF. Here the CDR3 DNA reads TGTGCCTGGAGTGTTGGTCGGCTAGCGGAGTACACAGATACGCAGTATTTT.

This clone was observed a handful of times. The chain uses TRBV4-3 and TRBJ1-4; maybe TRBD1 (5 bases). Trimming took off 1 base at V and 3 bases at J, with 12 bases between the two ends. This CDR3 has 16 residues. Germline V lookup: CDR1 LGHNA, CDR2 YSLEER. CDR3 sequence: CASSQAPKGPNEKLFF. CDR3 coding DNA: TGCGCCAGCAGCCAAGCTCCCAAGGGGCCTAATGAAAAACTGTTTTTT.

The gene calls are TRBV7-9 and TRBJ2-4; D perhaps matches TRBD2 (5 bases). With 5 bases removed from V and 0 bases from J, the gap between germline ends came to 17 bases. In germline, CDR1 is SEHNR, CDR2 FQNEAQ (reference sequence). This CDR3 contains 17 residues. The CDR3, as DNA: TGTGCCAGCAGCCCCCCTCCCGGGATTGAAGCCAAAAACATTCAGTACTTC. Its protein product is CASSPPPGIEAKNIQYF.

The CDR3 reads CAIGRQGVGANVLTF. For the CDR3, the DNA is TGTGCCATCGGCAGACAGGGGGTAGGGGCCAACGTCCTGACTTTC. The V and J genes are TRBV10-3 and TRBJ2-6; 9 bases agree with TRBD1. The J segment lost 4 bases and the V segment lost 8 bases, leaving 6 bases of the junction unmatched. The germline CDR1 and CDR2 sequences are ENHRY and SYGVKD. The CDR3 has 15 amino acids.